Below are 12 T cell receptor beta chains sequenced from a single sample in a study of vaccination effects on CD4 cells after COVID-19. No antigen is known for these receptors. The method was immunoSEQ multiplex PCR; TCRdb's version includes in-frame clones alone and lacks a portion of them. This sample yields approximately 15,000 clones, of which 70% to 80% are seen a single time; roughly 24% belongs to the top ten. With the ViraFEST assay, the study expanded antigen-specific CD4+ T cells using viral peptide pools, then sequenced them. Cells that had been cultured for nine to eleven days were the source of isolated CD4+ T cells. Two-dose vaccination with either BNT162b2 or mRNA-1273 was given to the participants. The input for sequencing was CD4+ T cells from PBMCs cultured with HCoV-NL63 spike peptides, taken after COVID-19 vaccination. Receptor source: a human donor who received a COVID-19 vaccine.

V usage is TRBV2 and J usage is TRBJ1-2; D not resolved. Germline CDR1 is SNHLY and CDR2 is FYNNEI. Trimming took 1 base from V and 2 from J, leaving 8 bases between them. The CDR3 spans 14 residues. CDR3 sequence: CASSEGVMNYGYTF. Here the CDR3 DNA reads TGTGCCAGCAGTGAAGGGGTAATGAACTATGGCTACACCTTC.

This sequence joins TRBV19 and TRBJ1-1, with D tentatively TRBD1 (5 bases). The CDR3 contains 13 residues. Germline CDR1 reads LNHDA; CDR2 reads SQIVND (reference sequence). With 4 bases removed from V and 4 bases from J, the gap between germline ends came to 10 bases. The CDR3 loop reads CASSRGPGTEAFF. CDR3 sequence (DNA): TGTGCCAGTAGTAGGGGCCCGGGCACTGAAGCTTTCTTT.

The chain links TRBV28 to TRBJ1-1; 8 nucleotides match TRBD1. Looked up from germline, CDR1 is MDHEN and CDR2 is SYDVKM. CDR3 length equals 16 residues. V was clipped by 11 bases and J by 4 bases; unmatched bases: 18. The CDR3 is CAAGLPGRGRGTEAFF. DNA for the CDR3: TGTGCCGCCGGGCTCCCTGGCAGGGGGCGAGGCACTGAAGCTTTCTTT.

V and J are TRBV18 and TRBJ1-2, with 9 bases lining up with TRBD1. The V gene's germline CDR1 is KGHSH and CDR2 LQKENI. V shed 5 bases and J 8 bases; nucleotides not matched to a gene: 9. This CDR3 is 14 amino acids long. The DNA for the CDR3 is TGTGCCAGCTCATCCAACGGACAGGGGTCAGGCTACACCTTC. Protein product: CASSSNGQGSGYTF.

The chain employs TRBV3-1 (or the pseudogene TRBV3-2) and TRBJ2-2, with D possibly being TRBD1 or TRBD2 (5 bases each). CDR3 length: 15 residues. Germline V gives CDR1 LGHDT, CDR2 YNNKEL (reference sequence). V lost 6 bases and J lost 1, with 12 bases in between. The CDR3 sequence: CASRKARGNTGELFF. CDR3 nucleotides: TGTGCCAGCAGGAAGGCGAGGGGGAACACCGGGGAGCTGTTTTTT.

The chain uses TRBV5-1 and TRBJ2-2; 10 nucleotides align to TRBD1. The V segment lost 4 bases and the J segment 4 bases; nucleotides outside the gene matches: 4. The CDR3 runs to 15 residues. The germline CDR1 and CDR2 sequences are SGHRS and YFSETQ. CDR3 DNA sequence: TGCGCCAGCAGCGGGGGACAGGGGTTCACCGGGGAGCTGTTTTTT. Protein: CASSGGQGFTGELFF.

V gene TRBV28 combines with J gene TRBJ2-7, with TRBD2 identical over 7 bases. The CDR3 is 14 residues long. Germline loops: CDR1 MDHEN, CDR2 SYDVKM. The V segment lost 3 bases and the J segment 2 bases; nucleotides outside the gene matches: 4. CDR3 protein: CASSLQGGAYEQYF. The CDR3 bases are TGTGCCAGCAGTTTGCAGGGAGGGGCCTACGAGCAGTACTTC.

There are a few counts of this clone. The V call is TRBV27, the J call TRBJ1-1; D gene ambiguous. The CDR3 has 14 amino acids. Per the germline V gene, CDR1 is MNHEY and CDR2 is SMNVEV (reference sequence). The V and J ends lost 7 bases and 2 bases respectively, with 14 bases between them. Written as DNA, the CDR3 is TGTGCCAGCAAGTGGTTGCAGGCCAACACTGAAGCTTTCTTT. Translated: CASKWLQANTEAFF.

The table lists this clone with a few counts. The gene calls are TRBV5-8 and TRBJ1-1; no clear D. CDR3 size: 14 residues. V was cut by 5 bases and J by 3 bases, with 14 bases left in between. The germline V gene encodes CDR1 SGHTS and CDR2 YDEGEE. In DNA form, the CDR3 reads TGTGCCAGCAGTCTTAAGGACTCCGACACTGAAGCTTTCTTT. Residues: CASSLKDSDTEAFF. Full variable domain (rest looked up from reference TRBV5-8 and TRBJ1-1): EAGVTQSPTHLIKTRGQQATLRCSPISGHTSVYWYQQALGLGLQFLLWYDEGEERNRGNFPPRFSGRQFPNYSSELNVNALELEDSALYLCASSLKDSDTEAFFGQGTRLTVV.

The chain has TRBV7-8 and TRBJ2-1, with 10 bases matching TRBD2. V was pared by 5 bases and J by 2 bases, with 3 bases of the junction left unmatched. Germline CDR1 SGHVS, CDR2 FQNEAQ. The CDR3 length is 15 residues. CDR3 in amino acids: CASSISGRPYNEQFF. CDR3 coding DNA: TGTGCCAGCAGCATTAGCGGGAGGCCCTACAATGAGCAGTTCTTC.

The V and J genes are TRBV3-1 (or the pseudogene TRBV3-2) and TRBJ2-7; D gene ambiguous. CDR1 and CDR2 (germline): LGHDT, YNNKEL (reference sequence). This CDR3 is 12 amino acids long. V lost 5 bases and J lost 3, with 8 bases in between. The CDR3: CASSSPRYEQYF. CDR3 DNA: TGTGCCAGCAGCTCCCCCCGCTACGAGCAGTACTTC.

V usage is TRBV3-1 (or the pseudogene TRBV3-2) and J usage is TRBJ1-2, with no clear D. This CDR3 is built from 13 residues. Trimming stripped 4 bases from V and 2 bases from J, with 8 bases between. Looked up from germline, CDR1 is LGHDT and CDR2 is YNNKEL (reference sequence). The CDR3 sequence: CASSPDGNYGYTF. CDR3 coding DNA: TGTGCCAGCAGCCCGGACGGCAACTATGGCTACACCTTC.